This T cell receptor (beta chain) was captured by sequencing in a study of CD8+CD57+ T cells in acquired aplastic anemia. Study context: The study obtained an average of 3.2 ug of DNA from sorted CD4+ and CD8+ cells.

It was genomic DNA that served as the template for profiling TCR beta VDJ and CDR3. TCRdb re-called the reads through MiXCR, storing one row per CDR3 protein. The sample consists of about 130,000 distinct CDR3 sequences, 41% of them appearing once. The specimen sequenced was sorted CD4+, CD8+, or CD8+CD57+ T cells (not recorded which) from PBMCs. The receptor's source is a human donor in good health, serving as a control.

The CDR3 bases are TGTGCCAGCAGAGAAGATTCGTCCAGGGGGTCTACCATATATTTT. Protein sequence: CASREDSSRGSTIYF. This chain connects TRBV5-5 to TRBJ1-3, with TRBD1 identical over 7 bases. Trimming cost V 5 bases and J 10 bases; bases outside gene matches: 15. From germline, CDR1 is SGHKS and CDR2 YYEKEE (reference sequence). The CDR3 covers 15 residues. Variable domain in full (rest from reference TRBV5-5 and TRBJ1-3): DAGVTQSPTHLIKTRGQQVTLRCSPISGHKSVSWYQQVLGQGPQFIFQYYEKEERGRGNFPDRFSARQFPNYSSELNVNALLLGDSALYLCASREDSSRGSTIYFGEGSWLTVV.